Listed below are T cell receptor beta chains from one sample, sequenced in a study of blood T cell repertoires in COVID-19. The data were produced by immunoSEQ multiplex PCR, yet TCRdb's version contains in-frame clones alone and is incomplete. The table records 400,000 to 550,000 clones, 80% to 90% of them present only once. Sequencing was done on a sample of peripheral blood. These receptors all stem from a woman aged 25 to 39 with acute or convalescent COVID-19. The conserved cysteine and the conserved F or W are not part of the CDR3 here. Fields, in order: V gene, CDR3 protein.

TRBV5-1	ASSLAGTRRAETQY
TRBV5-1	ASSLDSGVSNEQF
TRBV18	ASSPSVYNEQF
TRBV5-1	ASSSSDSYNTIY
TRBV3-1/TRBV3-2	ASSPGLAGADTQY
TRBV5-1	ASSKGQGAYEQY
TRBV7-9	ASSLEASAGRPETQY
TRBV9	ASQRGTDTQY
TRBV2	ASRVGTGGNQPQH
TRBV28	ASCPGQGYEQY
TRBV20-1	SAISGTQY
TRBV6-1	ASSDRDSGQPQH
TRBV30	AWSLSRGSEAF
TRBV7-9	ASSSTTRGGLETQY
TRBV2	ASSEARENNSPLH
TRBV6-5	ATQASGGRTDTQY
TRBV12-3/TRBV12-4	ASTLGGFGEAF
TRBV4-1	ASSQEERGGKETQY
TRBV6-5	ASSPGVAADTQY
TRBV18	ASSAGSLRNIQY
TRBV5-1	ASSLRGGATDTQY
TRBV6-6	ASSWSRTEAF
TRBV24-1	ATSDLRDSVDEQY
TRBV2	ASSVLRGQTEAF
TRBV24-1	ATSEAGVGQPQH
TRBV4-1	ASSHPGLASYEQY
TRBV19	ASRALGGGVGTQY
TRBV19	ASKDVGGAVYGYT
TRBV13	ASSFGQNTGELF
TRBV21-1	ASSKVQGSSYNEQF
TRBV24-1	ATSDGQAATNEKLF
TRBV7-9	ASSLRAGGPDTQY
TRBV9	ASSPPRGDTGELF
TRBV9	ASSASGGDTDTQY
TRBV4-1	ASSPRLTDTQY
TRBV10-3	AISRQLQETQY
TRBV5-8	ASSPGQGTSYEQY
TRBV7-2	ASSFGQSSGNTIY
TRBV6-5	AARSRFGGESPLH
TRBV5-4	ASSLVGGQNIQY
TRBV7-9	ASSEGDQPQH
TRBV7-2	ASTAGTANTEAF
TRBV6-2/TRBV6-3	ASSASGGYEQY
TRBV4-2	ASSLAPARGGTDTQY
TRBV9	ASSVEGISYNEQF
TRBV10-3	AISDGQYRSPLH
TRBV19	ASSIPAGARDTQY
TRBV7-8	ASLPQALNTEAF
TRBV5-8	ASSLGLTGNTDTQY
TRBV5-4	ASSLVESGANVLT
TRBV9	ASSPWTSGANEQF
TRBV12-5	ASGLVLSSGGAYEQF
TRBV28	ASRSPPGQGFSYEQY
TRBV2	ASNGQGRRMNGYT
TRBV2	ASSGNLAPGETQY
TRBV7-6	ASSPPGTRRDTQY
TRBV2	ASSESRDLAYEQY
TRBV27	ASSDSVGSTEAF
TRBV5-5	ASTPGVRNEKLF